These 6 T cell receptor beta chains came from one sample sequenced in a study of Ad26.COV2.S vaccination and SARS-CoV-2 variants. Indicated treatment: 19 received Ad26.COV2.S at low or high dose, single or two shots; roughly 5 received placebo; per-sample allocation not given. All samples were drawn on day 63, counting from the first vaccine or placebo injection. The method was immunoSEQ multiplex PCR; TCRdb's version includes in-frame clones alone and lacks a portion of them. The table lists about 320,000 clones, 70% to 90% of them singletons, with around 2% in the top ten. The material sequenced was peripheral blood, taken in a trial of Ad26.COV2.S vaccine versus placebo. These receptors came from a person between 18 and 60 years old who received the Ad26.COV2.S COVID-19 vaccine or a placebo.

The CDR3 loop is CASSPTGTGDNAEAFF. The CDR3 coding sequence is TGTGCCAGCTCACCCACCGGGACAGGGGATAACGCTGAAGCTTTCTTT. The rearrangement links TRBV18 to TRBJ1-1, with 10 bases matching TRBD1. Germline CDR1 KGHSH, CDR2 LQKENI. The CDR3 totals 16 residues. Trimming took 3 bases from V and 6 from J; bases not matched to a gene: 10.

This clone showed up just a few times. The V call is TRBV5-1, the J call TRBJ2-7; D might be TRBD1 (6 bases). Per germline, CDR1 SGHRS and CDR2 YFSETQ. The CDR3 runs to 14 residues. Trimming shortened V by 0 bases and J by 3 bases, and 10 bases separated the two germline ends. CDR3 sequence (DNA): TGCGCCAGCAGCTTGGCCCCGGACAGCTACGAGCAGTACTTC. It is translated as CASSLAPDSYEQYF.

This chain links TRBV6-5 with TRBJ1-1; 10 bases align to TRBD1. V shed 6 bases and J 3 bases; nucleotides not matched to a gene: 1. This CDR3 region has 13 residues. The germline gives CDR1 MNHEY, CDR2 SVGAGI. This chain's CDR3 is CASSGQGDTEAFF. The CDR3 nucleotides are TGTGCCAGCAGCGGACAGGGGGACACTGAAGCTTTCTTT.

The CDR3 sequence is CASSLDEWTSYNSPLHF. The CDR3 DNA sequence: TGTGCCAGCAGCTTAGATGAATGGACATCTTATAATTCACCCCTCCACTTT. The chain carries TRBV11-2 and TRBJ1-6, with TRBD1 as a possible D gene (5 bases). Germline V lookup: CDR1 SGHAT, CDR2 FQNNGV. This CDR3 has 17 residues. The V gene lost 0 bases and the J gene lost 4 bases, with 13 bases spanning the gap.

This clone was detected only once. The chain combines TRBV6-1 with TRBJ1-2; D gene unclear. Germline CDR1 reads MNHNS; CDR2 reads SASEGT. V was shortened by 0 bases and J by 7 bases, with 9 bases between the two germline ends. The CDR3 runs 13 residues. The CDR3 DNA reads TGTGCCAGCAGTGAAGCGACGCACTCTGGCTACACCTTC. This translates into CASSEATHSGYTF.

This clone appeared a few times. This rearrangement joins TRBV20-1 to TRBJ2-1; D is possibly TRBD2 (5 bases). The CDR3 runs 11 residues. Germline V gives CDR1 DFQATT, CDR2 SNEGSKA (reference sequence). The ends were cut back, 8 bases at V and 16 bases at J, with 21 bases in the middle. The CDR3 nucleotides read TGCAGTCTAGCAGCGAACTCCCGGAGATTCTTC. Amino acid sequence: CSLAANSRRFF.